One and the same sample provided the 23 T cell receptor beta chains below, sequenced in a study of T cells in Graves' hyperthyroidism and ophthalmopathy. RNA transcripts gave rise to amplified TCR beta CDR3 regions. First-round RT-PCR of the TCR CDR3 relied on the HTBI primer set. TCRdb reanalysed the multiplex PCR reads using MiXCR and keeps one entry per CDR3 protein. The table records 500,000 to 650,000 distinct CDR3 sequences, just under 20% of them present only once. The sequencing input was blood. These receptors all stem from a man in his forties with Graves' ophthalmopathy.

The rearrangement uses TRBV27 and TRBJ2-5; D is perhaps TRBD1 (5 bases). The CDR3 is made up of 13 amino acids. Germline lookup yields CDR1 MNHEY and CDR2 SMNVEV (reference sequence). The V end lost 6 bases, the J end lost 0 bases, and 8 bases lay between the germline ends. The chain's CDR3 is CASRRTNQETQYF. CDR3 sequence (DNA): TGTGCCAGCAGGAGGACAAACCAAGAGACCCAGTACTTC.

This clonotype was recorded many times. CDR3 bases: TGTGCCAGCAGTACCCGACAGGGGGCGAGAACTGAAGCTTTCTTT. Translating gives CASSTRQGARTEAFF. The rearrangement links TRBV6-1 to TRBJ1-1; 10 bases agree with TRBD1. CDR3 length equals 15 residues. The V segment lost 5 bases and the J segment 5 bases; nucleotides outside the gene matches: 8. Germline V gene lookup returns CDR1 MNHNS and CDR2 SASEGT.

This clonotype occurred a few times. J is TRBJ2-7 and V is TRBV7-8; 10 nucleotides agree with TRBD2. This CDR3 has 17 residues. Germline V lookup: CDR1 SGHVS, CDR2 FQNEAQ. V trimming: 5 bases; J trimming: 0 bases; junction bases outside the gene matches: 10. As DNA, the CDR3 is TGTGCCAGCAGCGCGGCGCTACTAGCGGGGAGCTCCTACGAGCAGTACTTC. Translating gives CASSAALLAGSSYEQYF.

Many counts were recorded for this clonotype. The chain combines TRBV7-9 with TRBJ2-2; tentatively, D is TRBD2 (5 bases). The V and J ends lost 2 bases and 1 base respectively, with 8 bases between them. There are 15 residues in the CDR3. Germline CDR1 SEHNR, CDR2 FQNEAQ (reference sequence). The CDR3 DNA reads as TGTGCCAGCAGCTTAAGTCGGGGGAACACCGGGGAGCTGTTTTTT. It specifies CASSLSRGNTGELFF.

This clonotype occurred a few times. The chain couples TRBV7-2 to TRBJ1-5; 7 bases are shared with TRBD1. The CDR3 is 16 residues long. V shed 5 bases, J shed 0 bases, and the junction held 7 bases outside the gene matches. Germline CDR1 is SGHTA and CDR2 is FQGNSA. The CDR3 loop reads CASSLRGGSSNQPQHF. The CDR3 DNA is TGTGCCAGCAGCCTCAGGGGGGGGTCTAGCAATCAGCCCCAGCATTTT.

V and J are TRBV6-1 and TRBJ2-5; D not certain. The germline gives CDR1 MNHNS, CDR2 SASEGT. The CDR3 is 15 residues long. V was pared by 5 bases and J by 1 base, with 14 bases between. The CDR3 bases are TGTGCCAGCAGTCCCCGGACGGCCCCCCAAGAGACCCAGTACTTC. Translated, it gives CASSPRTAPQETQYF.

This clonotype has a handful of counts. The gene calls are TRBV10-2 and TRBJ2-7, with D possibly being TRBD1 (6 bases). Trimming removed 4 bases from V and 4 bases from J, with 11 bases in between. CDR3 length equals 13 residues. Germline V gives CDR1 WSHSY, CDR2 SAAADI. CDR3 sequence reads: CASSGGTGYEQYF. The CDR3 region has the DNA TGCGCCAGCAGTGGGGGAACAGGGTACGAGCAGTACTTC.

This clonotype has a handful of counts. The chain couples TRBV15 to TRBJ2-1; possible D gene TRBD1, 5 bases. Germline CDR1 LNHNV, CDR2 YYDKDF (reference sequence). This CDR3 has 17 amino acids. V lost 0 bases and J lost 9, with 21 bases in between. The CDR3 bases are TGTGCCACCAGCAGAGATCCATGGGGCAGGGTGATCGGTGAGCAGTTCTTC. The encoded protein is CATSRDPWGRVIGEQFF.

In this sample, this clonotype turned up a few times. The CDR3 nucleotides read TGTGCCAGCAGCAGACGACAGGGGATGAGAACTGAAGCTTTCTTT. Translating gives CASSRRQGMRTEAFF. This sequence joins TRBV7-9 and TRBJ1-1; 8 bases align to TRBD1. With V trimmed by 5 bases and J by 5 bases, 10 bases remained unmatched. The CDR3 sequence is 15 residues long. Germline-derived CDR1 and CDR2 are SEHNR and FQNEAQ (reference sequence).

In this sample, this clonotype turned up a few times. Here the CDR3 reads CASSAGTGVQGYTF. CDR3 bases: TGTGCCAGCTCCGCCGGGACAGGGGTGCAAGGCTACACCTTC. V gene TRBV2 combines with J gene TRBJ1-2; 10 positions match TRBD1. Germline lookup yields CDR1 SNHLY and CDR2 FYNNEI. The trim removed 8 bases at V and 8 bases at J, leaving 11 bases unmatched. The CDR3 runs 14 residues.

The J gene is TRBJ2-7, the V gene TRBV18; no clear D gene. Looked up from germline, CDR1 is KGHSH and CDR2 is LQKENI. The V end was cut by 2 bases, the J end by 5 bases, with 10 bases between. The CDR3 sequence is 13 residues long. The CDR3 spells CASSPLRVDEQYF. The CDR3 DNA reads as TGTGCCAGCTCACCATTACGAGTAGACGAGCAGTACTTC.

This clonotype has a handful of counts. The V call is TRBV11-2, the J call TRBJ2-7; D is unresolved. The V gene lost 6 bases and the J gene lost 2 bases, with 14 bases spanning the gap. Germline CDR1 reads SGHAT; CDR2 reads FQNNGV. The CDR3 is made up of 14 amino acids. CDR3 loop: CASSLGSGPYEQYF. In DNA form, the CDR3 reads TGTGCCAGCAGTTTGGGCTCGGGTCCCTACGAGCAGTACTTC.

This clonotype was seen ten or more times. This chain uses TRBV28 with TRBJ1-1; possibly TRBD1 for D (6 bases). V was clipped by 10 bases and J by 0 bases, with 18 bases between them. The V gene's germline CDR1 is MDHEN and CDR2 SYDVKM. This CDR3 region has 15 residues. CDR3 amino acids: CATSPRGHVNTEAFF. Written as DNA, the CDR3 is TGTGCCACCTCCCCCCGGGGACATGTGAACACTGAAGCTTTCTTT.

V usage is TRBV28 and J usage is TRBJ1-1, with D unclear. This CDR3 comprises 12 residues. V was pared by 0 bases and J by 8 bases, with 7 bases between. Germline CDR1 and CDR2: MDHEN and SYDVKM. The CDR3: CASSLWENEAFF. In DNA, the CDR3 is TGTGCCAGCAGTTTATGGGAGAACGAAGCTTTCTTT.

This clonotype was found a few times. The chain combines TRBV20-1 with TRBJ1-4, with no clear D. The CDR3 has 12 amino acids. Germline V gives CDR1 DFQATT, CDR2 SNEGSKA (reference sequence). V lost 4 bases and J lost 5, with 8 bases in between. The CDR3, as DNA: TGCAGTGCTACGCACGAAAATGAAAAACTGTTTTTT. Its translation: CSATHENEKLFF.

This clonotype has a count of ten or more. This CDR3 reads CASSPDRTGQETQYF. The CDR3 DNA reads TGTGCCAGCAGCCCAGACAGAACCGGCCAAGAGACCCAGTACTTC. V and J are TRBV7-3 and TRBJ2-5; TRBD1 might be the D (5 bases). The CDR3 contains 15 residues. V was shortened by 5 bases and J by 1 base, with 14 bases between the two germline ends. In germline, CDR1 is SGHTA, CDR2 FQGTGA. Variable domain in full (rest from reference TRBV7-3 and TRBJ2-5): GAGVSQTPSNKVTEKGKYVELRCDPISGHTALYWYRQSLGQGPEFLIYFQGTGAADDSGLPNDRFFAVRPEGSVSTLKIQRTERGDSAVYLCASSPDRTGQETQYFGPGTRLLVL.

This chain links TRBV7-2 with TRBJ1-5; D may be TRBD1 (5 bases). Germline V gene lookup returns CDR1 SGHTA and CDR2 FQGNSA. V lost 5 bases and J 11 bases, leaving 19 bases between the germline ends. The CDR3 is 14 amino acids. The CDR3 nucleotides are TGTGCCAGCAGCCCGTACAGGAGGGTTTTAACCCAGCATTTT. It yields the protein CASSPYRRVLTQHF.

The V call is TRBV3-1, the J call TRBJ2-7, with D hard to call. Trimming pared 0 bases from V and 6 bases from J, leaving 9 bases between. Germline V gives CDR1 LGHDT, CDR2 YNNKEL (reference sequence). This CDR3 spans 13 amino acids. The chain's CDR3 is CASSQDIWGEQYF. The CDR3 nucleotides are TGTGCCAGCAGCCAAGATATCTGGGGCGAGCAGTACTTC.

This clonotype was picked up many times. The chain joins TRBV5-6 to TRBJ1-6, with TRBD1 as a possible D gene (6 bases). The V end was cut by 3 bases, the J end by 7 bases, with 20 bases between. Per germline, CDR1 SGHDT and CDR2 YYEEEE. This CDR3 has 17 amino acids. The CDR3 loop reads CASSYQAWGARNSPLHF. The DNA for the CDR3 is TGTGCCAGCAGCTACCAAGCTTGGGGGGCACGGAATTCACCCCTCCACTTT. Filled out from reference TRBV5-6 and TRBJ1-6, the complete variable domain reads DAGVTQSPTHLIKTRGQQVTLRCSPKSGHDTVSWYQQALGQGPQFIFQYYEEEERQRGNFPDRFSGHQFPNYSSELNVNALLLGDSALYLCASSYQAWGARNSPLHFGNGTRLTVT.

Ten or more counts support this clonotype. This chain joins TRBV7-9 and TRBJ2-3; the match to TRBD2 covers 8 bases. This CDR3 contains 15 residues. V was clipped by 5 bases and J by 0 bases; unmatched bases: 4. From germline, CDR1 is SEHNR and CDR2 FQNEAQ (reference sequence). The CDR3 DNA is TGTGCCAGCAGCCCGGTAGCGGGGAGCACAGATACGCAGTATTTT. This codes for CASSPVAGSTDTQYF.

The gene calls are TRBV18 and TRBJ2-7; 7 bases are a match to TRBD2. Losses at the gene ends were 6 bases for V and 4 bases for J; bases not matched to a gene: 6. The CDR3 sequence is 13 residues long. Germline values: CDR1 KGHSH, CDR2 LQKENI. The CDR3 spells CASSDSSGYEQYF. CDR3 in DNA: TGTGCCAGCTCCGATTCTAGCGGTTACGAGCAGTACTTC.

This clonotype was recorded many times. The V gene is TRBV6-1, the J gene TRBJ1-1, with 7 bases matching TRBD1. In germline, CDR1 is MNHNS, CDR2 SASEGT. The CDR3 totals 15 residues. With 5 bases clipped from V and 3 bases from J, the junction kept 9 bases outside the gene matches. The DNA of the CDR3 is TGTGCCAGCAGTTCAAGAACCCAGGGGGACACTGAAGCTTTCTTT. Translated, it gives CASSSRTQGDTEAFF.

This chain joins TRBV9 and TRBJ1-1, with D possibly TRBD1 on 5 matching bases. Germline-derived CDR1 and CDR2 are SGDLS and YYNGEE. This CDR3 has 14 amino acids. Trimming cost V 2 bases and J 0 bases, with 8 bases left between them. Here the CDR3 DNA reads TGTGCCAGCAGCGTGACAGACATGAACACTGAAGCTTTCTTT. This sequence encodes CASSVTDMNTEAFF.